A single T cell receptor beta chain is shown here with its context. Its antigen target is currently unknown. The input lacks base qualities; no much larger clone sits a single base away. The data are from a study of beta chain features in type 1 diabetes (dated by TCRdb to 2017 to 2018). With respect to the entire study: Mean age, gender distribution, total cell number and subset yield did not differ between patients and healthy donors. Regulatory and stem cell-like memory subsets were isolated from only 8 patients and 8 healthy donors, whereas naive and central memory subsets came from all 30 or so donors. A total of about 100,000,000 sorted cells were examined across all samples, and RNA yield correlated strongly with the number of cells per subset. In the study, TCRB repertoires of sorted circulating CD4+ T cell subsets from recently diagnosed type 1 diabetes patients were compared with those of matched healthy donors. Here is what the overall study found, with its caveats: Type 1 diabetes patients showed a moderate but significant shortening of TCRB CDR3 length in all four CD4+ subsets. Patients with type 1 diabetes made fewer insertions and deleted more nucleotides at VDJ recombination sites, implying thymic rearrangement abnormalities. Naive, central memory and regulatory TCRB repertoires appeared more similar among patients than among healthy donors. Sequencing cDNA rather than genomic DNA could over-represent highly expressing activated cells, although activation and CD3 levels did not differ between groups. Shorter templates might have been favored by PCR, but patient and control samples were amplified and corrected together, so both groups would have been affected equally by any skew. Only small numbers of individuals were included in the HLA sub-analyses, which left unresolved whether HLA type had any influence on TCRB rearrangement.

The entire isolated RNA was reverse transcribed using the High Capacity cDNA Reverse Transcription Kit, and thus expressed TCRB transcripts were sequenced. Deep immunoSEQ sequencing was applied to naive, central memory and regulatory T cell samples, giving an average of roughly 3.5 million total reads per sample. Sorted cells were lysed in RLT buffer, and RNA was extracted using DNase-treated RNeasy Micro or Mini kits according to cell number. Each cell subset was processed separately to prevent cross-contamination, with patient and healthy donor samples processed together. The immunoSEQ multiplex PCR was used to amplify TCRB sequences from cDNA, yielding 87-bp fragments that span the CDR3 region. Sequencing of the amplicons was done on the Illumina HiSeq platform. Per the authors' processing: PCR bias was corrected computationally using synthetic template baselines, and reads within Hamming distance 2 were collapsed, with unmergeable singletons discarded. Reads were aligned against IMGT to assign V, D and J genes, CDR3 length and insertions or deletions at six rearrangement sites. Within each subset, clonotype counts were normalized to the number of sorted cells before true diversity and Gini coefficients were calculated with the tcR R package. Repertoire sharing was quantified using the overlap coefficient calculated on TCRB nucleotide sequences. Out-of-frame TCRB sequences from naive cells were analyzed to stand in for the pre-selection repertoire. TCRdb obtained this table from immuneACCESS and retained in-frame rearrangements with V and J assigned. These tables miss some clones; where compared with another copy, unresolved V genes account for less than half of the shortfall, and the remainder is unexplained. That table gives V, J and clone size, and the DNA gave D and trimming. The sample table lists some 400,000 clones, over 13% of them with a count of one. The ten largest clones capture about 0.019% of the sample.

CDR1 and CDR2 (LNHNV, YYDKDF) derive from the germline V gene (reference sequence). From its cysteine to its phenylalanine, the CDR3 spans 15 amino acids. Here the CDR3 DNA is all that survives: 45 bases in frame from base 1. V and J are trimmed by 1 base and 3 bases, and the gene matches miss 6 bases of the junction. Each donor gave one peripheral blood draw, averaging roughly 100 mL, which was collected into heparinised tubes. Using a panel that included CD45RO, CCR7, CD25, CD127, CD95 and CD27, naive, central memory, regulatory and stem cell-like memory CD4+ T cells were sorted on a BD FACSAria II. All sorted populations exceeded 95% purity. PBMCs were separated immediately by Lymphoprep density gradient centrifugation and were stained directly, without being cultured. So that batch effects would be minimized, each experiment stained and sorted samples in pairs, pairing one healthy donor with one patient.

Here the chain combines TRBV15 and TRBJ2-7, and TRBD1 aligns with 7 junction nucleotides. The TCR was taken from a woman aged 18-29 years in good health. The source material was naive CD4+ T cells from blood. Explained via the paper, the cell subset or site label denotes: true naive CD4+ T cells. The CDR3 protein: CATSRGGTVVYEQYF. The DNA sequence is TGTGCCACCAGCAGAGGTGGGACAGTCGTCTACGAGCAGTACTTC.